This T cell receptor (beta chain) emerged from a study of blood T cell repertoires in COVID-19. Study information: COVID-19 samples, acute and convalescent, were from the United States, Italy and Spain. Sample material is recorded as cDNA or gDNA derived from T cells, B-cell-depleted T cells, or PBMCs.

In the study's own analysis: It was from reference gene primer amplification that nucleated cell counts were estimated. Assay: immunoSEQ multiplex PCR; the TCRdb copy retains only in-frame clones and omits some. That table gives V, J and clone size, and the DNA gave D and trimming. The sample includes around 18,000 clones, approximately 80% of them seen just once. Germline CDR1 and CDR2: SGHDT and YYEEEE. The CDR3 sequence is 17 residues long. V was pared by 3 bases and J by 7 bases, with 22 bases between. The sequenced material came from peripheral blood. The receptor was isolated from a man aged 65 to 85 with COVID-19, enrolled during active disease. The chain joins TRBV5-6 to TRBJ1-4; D perhaps matches TRBD1 (5 bases). CDR3 amino acids: CASSSRGRRRGGEKLFF. CDR3 nucleotide sequence: TGTGCCAGCAGCTCACGGGGACGCAGAAGGGGAGGTGAAAAACTGTTTTTT.